A selection of T cell receptor beta chains follows, all from one sample in a study of T-cell reconstitution after alpha-beta-depleted transplantation in children. TCRdb itself ran the PCR reads through MiXCR, one entry per CDR3 protein. Of approximately 630,000 distinct CDR3 sequences in the sample, around 13% are singletons; the top ten hold 0.75% to 0.85%. Sequenced material: PBMCs, taken before TCRalphabeta/CD19-depleted stem cell transplant. Receptor source: a girl under 10 years old with congenital amegakaryocytic thrombocytopenia, due to receive a stem cell transplant. Each CDR3 is given with its conserved first and last residue. The D gene is left open where the match is weak. Not every row has a clone size; where given, it reads once, few, many or a size class.

D	J	size	V	DNA	CDR3
-	TRBJ2-1	many	TRBV12-3/TRBV12-4	TGTGCCAGCAGGGGACTCCCCAATGAGCAGTTCTTC	CASRGLPNEQFF
-	TRBJ2-5	many	TRBV12-3/TRBV12-4	TGTGCCAGCAGGCGACTAGGCCAAGAGACCCAGTACTTC	CASRRLGQETQYF
TRBD2	TRBJ2-1	few	TRBV12-3/TRBV12-4	TGTGCCAGCAGTTTAGCCCGACGGGGACTAGCGGGAGGGCCTAATGAGCAGTTCTTC	CASSLARRGLAGGPNEQFF
TRBD2	TRBJ2-3	many	TRBV20-1	TGCAGTGCGGGGACTAGCGGGAGCGGCCCAGATACGCAGTATTTT	CSAGTSGSGPDTQYF
-	TRBJ1-1	-	TRBV20-1	TGCAGTGCTAGGGACTCGCTAAACAACACTGAAGCTTTCTTT	CSARDSLNNTEAFF
-	TRBJ2-1	many	TRBV12-3/TRBV12-4	TGTGCCAGCAACGAACGGCCTTACAATGAGCAGTTCTTC	CASNERPYNEQFF
-	TRBJ2-1	few	TRBV7-9	TGTGCCAGCAGCTTAGCCCTTGGGAAGCTCGGTGAGCAGTTCTTC	CASSLALGKLGEQFF
-	TRBJ2-3	many	TRBV12-3/TRBV12-4	TGTGCCAGCAGTTTTGGGACTAGCACAGATACGCAGTATTTT	CASSFGTSTDTQYF
-	TRBJ2-3	few	TRBV20-1	TGCAGTGCTAGGAAGCTCCAGTCTAGCACAGATACGCAGTATTTT	CSARKLQSSTDTQYF
-	TRBJ2-7	many	TRBV5-1	TGCGCCAGCAGCCCAAGACCCGACGAGCAGTACTTC	CASSPRPDEQYF
-	TRBJ2-2	few	TRBV5-1	TGCGCCAGCAGCTCCGCCAGGGGCGACACCGGGGAGCTGTTTTTT	CASSSARGDTGELFF
-	TRBJ2-7	many	TRBV7-2	TGTGCCAGCAGCTTTTACGGGGAGCAGTACTTC	CASSFYGEQYF
-	TRBJ2-7	-	TRBV30	TGTGCCTGTACTCGGCGAAGCTCCTACGAGCAGTACTTC	CACTRRSSYEQYF
-	TRBJ2-7	few	TRBV10-2	TGCGCCAGCAGAGACAGTGCCCCAACCTACGAGCAGTACTTC	CASRDSAPTYEQYF
TRBD2	TRBJ2-3	few	TRBV20-1	TGCAGTGCGGATCCTACTAGCGGGAGTTTTACAGATACGCAGTATTTT	CSADPTSGSFTDTQYF
TRBD1	TRBJ1-2	few	TRBV18	TGTGCCAGCTCACCAAGGGGGCAGGATGGCTACACCTTC	CASSPRGQDGYTF
-	TRBJ2-7	-	TRBV20-1	TGCAGTGCTAGAGATTCCAGTCGGGAGCAGTACTTC	CSARDSSREQYF
-	TRBJ1-5	many	TRBV12-3/TRBV12-4	TGTGCCAGCAGTTTAGGCACCGGGACGGAAAACGGCTTTAAGCCCCAGCATTTT	CASSLGTGTENGFKPQHF
-	TRBJ2-1	few	TRBV7-7	TGTGCCAGCAGCAAGGCAGGGGAGGCGAATGAGCAGTTCTTC	CASSKAGEANEQFF
TRBD1	TRBJ2-2	many	TRBV20-1	TGCAGTGCGGGTCTTCCGACAGGGACCGGGGAGCTGTTTTTT	CSAGLPTGTGELFF
-	TRBJ2-7	many	TRBV25-1	TGTGCCAGCAGTGAATTGGGAACACCATCCTACGAGCAGTACTTC	CASSELGTPSYEQYF
-	TRBJ1-2	few	TRBV10-3	TGTGCCATCAGTGACCCGGGGGCTGGCTACACCTTC	CAISDPGAGYTF
TRBD2	TRBJ2-7	few	TRBV5-1	TGCGCCAGCAGCTTGGCCGGGACTAGCGCCACCTACGAGCAGTACTTC	CASSLAGTSATYEQYF
-	TRBJ2-1	many	TRBV14	TGTGCCAGCAGCCACGAGATATCCTACAATGAGCAGTTCTTC	CASSHEISYNEQFF
-	TRBJ2-1	-	TRBV5-1	TGCGCCAGTCACTCAGTGGGGGGCAATGAGCAGTTCTTC	CASHSVGGNEQFF
-	TRBJ2-3	many	TRBV28	TGTGCCAGCAGTTTCATCCGTGGAGGGTGGGGGGCAGATACGCAGTATTTT	CASSFIRGGWGADTQYF
TRBD2	TRBJ2-2	many	TRBV20-1	TGCAGTGCTAGGCCCCGACTAGCGGGATTCTCGGCCGGGGAGCTGTTTTTT	CSARPRLAGFSAGELFF